This T cell receptor beta chain was obtained from a study of blood T cell repertoires in COVID-19. About the study: Collection of acute and convalescent COVID-19 samples took place in the United States, Italy and Spain.

The V segment lost 6 bases and the J segment 6 bases; nucleotides outside the gene matches: 9. The CDR3 is 13 residues long. Germline values: CDR1 SQVTM, CDR2 ANQGSEA. Source study methods: Using reference gene primer amplification, nucleated cell counts were estimated. Method: immunoSEQ multiplex PCR; TCRdb's copy keeps in-frame clones and lacks some. V and J calls and clone size are as listed in that table; D and trimming were resolved from the DNA. The repertoire consists of 200,000 to 250,000 clones, with around 84% occurring once and the leading ten covering roughly 3.4%. The chain has TRBV29-1 and TRBJ2-7; 9 bases are a match to TRBD1. The sample comprised peripheral blood. The TCR was taken from a woman between 18 and 30 years old with acute or convalescent COVID-19. CDR3 nucleotide sequence: TGCAGCGTGTCAAGGGACAGGGTGAGCGAGCAGTACTTC. It codes for CSVSRDRVSEQYF.